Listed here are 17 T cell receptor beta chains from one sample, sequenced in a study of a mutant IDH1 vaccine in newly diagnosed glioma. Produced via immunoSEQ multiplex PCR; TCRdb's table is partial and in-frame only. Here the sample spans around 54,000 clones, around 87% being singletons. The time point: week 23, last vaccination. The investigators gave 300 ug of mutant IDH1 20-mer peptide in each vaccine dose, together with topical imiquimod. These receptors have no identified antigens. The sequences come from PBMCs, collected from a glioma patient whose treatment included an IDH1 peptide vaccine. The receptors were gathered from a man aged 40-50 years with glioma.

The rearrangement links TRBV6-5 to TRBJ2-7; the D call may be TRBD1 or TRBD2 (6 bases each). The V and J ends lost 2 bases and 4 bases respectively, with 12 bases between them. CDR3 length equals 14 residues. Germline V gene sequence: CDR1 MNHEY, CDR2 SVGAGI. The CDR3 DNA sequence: TGTGCCAGCAGTTACGACCGGGGGACATACGAGCAGTACTTC. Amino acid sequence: CASSYDRGTYEQYF.

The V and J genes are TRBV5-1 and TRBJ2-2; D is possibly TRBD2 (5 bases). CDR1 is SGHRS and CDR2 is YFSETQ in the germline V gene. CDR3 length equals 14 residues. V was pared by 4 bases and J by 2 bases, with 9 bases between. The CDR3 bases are TGCGCCAGCAGCCGGAGCGGAAACACCGGGGAGCTGTTTTTT. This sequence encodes CASSRSGNTGELFF.

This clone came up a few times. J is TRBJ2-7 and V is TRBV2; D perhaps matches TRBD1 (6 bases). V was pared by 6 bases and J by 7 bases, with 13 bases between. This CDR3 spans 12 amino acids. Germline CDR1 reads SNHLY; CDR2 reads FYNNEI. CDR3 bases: TGTGCCAGCAGATTCGGGACAAATGAGCAGTACTTC. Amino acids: CASRFGTNEQYF.

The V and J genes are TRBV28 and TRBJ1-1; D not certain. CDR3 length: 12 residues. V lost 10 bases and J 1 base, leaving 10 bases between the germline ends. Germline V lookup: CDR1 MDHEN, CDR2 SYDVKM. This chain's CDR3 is CATTQTNTEAFF. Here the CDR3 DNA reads TGTGCCACGACTCAGACGAACACTGAAGCTTTCTTT.

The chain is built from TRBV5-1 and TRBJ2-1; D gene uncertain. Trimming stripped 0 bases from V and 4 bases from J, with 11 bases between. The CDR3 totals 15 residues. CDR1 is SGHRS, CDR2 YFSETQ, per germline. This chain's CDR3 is CASSLAPPGYNEQFF. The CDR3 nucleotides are TGCGCCAGCAGCTTGGCGCCCCCCGGTTACAATGAGCAGTTCTTC. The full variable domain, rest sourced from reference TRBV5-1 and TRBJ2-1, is KAGVTQTPRYLIKTRGQQVTLSCSPISGHRSVSWYQQTPGQGLQFLFEYFSETQRNKGNFPGRFSGRQFSNSRSEMNVSTLELGDSALYLCASSLAPPGYNEQFFGPGTRLTVL.

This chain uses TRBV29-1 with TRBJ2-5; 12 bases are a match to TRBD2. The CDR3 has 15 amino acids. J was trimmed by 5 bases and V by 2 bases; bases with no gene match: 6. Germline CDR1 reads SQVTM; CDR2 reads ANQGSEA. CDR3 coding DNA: TGCAGCGTTGAACTAGCGGGAGGGCCCCAGGAGACCCAGTACTTC. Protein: CSVELAGGPQETQYF. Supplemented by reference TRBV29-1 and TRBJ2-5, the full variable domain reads SAVISQKPSRDICQRGTSLTIQCQVDSQVTMMFWYRQQPGQSLTLIATANQGSEATYESGFVIDKFPISRPNLTFSTLTVSNMSPEDSSIYLCSVELAGGPQETQYFGPGTRLLVL.

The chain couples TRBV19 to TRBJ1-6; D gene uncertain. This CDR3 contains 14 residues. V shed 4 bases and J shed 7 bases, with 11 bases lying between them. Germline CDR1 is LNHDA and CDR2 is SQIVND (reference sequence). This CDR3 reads CASSSGMSNSPLHF. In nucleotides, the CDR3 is TGTGCCAGTAGTAGTGGCATGTCAAATTCACCCCTCCACTTT.

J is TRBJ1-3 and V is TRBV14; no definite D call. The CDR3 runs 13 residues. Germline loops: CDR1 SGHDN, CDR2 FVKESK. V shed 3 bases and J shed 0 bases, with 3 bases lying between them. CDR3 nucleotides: TGTGCCAGCAGCCAGGGCTCTGGAAACACCATATATTTT. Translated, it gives CASSQGSGNTIYF.

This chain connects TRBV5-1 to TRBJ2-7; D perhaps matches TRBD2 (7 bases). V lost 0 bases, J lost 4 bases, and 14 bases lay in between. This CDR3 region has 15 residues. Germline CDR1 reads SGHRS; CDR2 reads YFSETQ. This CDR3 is CASSLAGGGSYEQYF. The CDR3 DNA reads TGCGCCAGCAGCTTGGCCGGGGGCGGGAGTTACGAGCAGTACTTC.

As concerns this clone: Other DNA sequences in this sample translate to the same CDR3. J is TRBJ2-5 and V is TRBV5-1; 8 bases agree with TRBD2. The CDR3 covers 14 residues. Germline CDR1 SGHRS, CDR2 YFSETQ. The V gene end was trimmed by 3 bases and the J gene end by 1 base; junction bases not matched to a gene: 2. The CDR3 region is CASSSRGGQETQYF. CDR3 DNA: TGCGCCAGCAGCTCCCGGGGGGGCCAAGAGACCCAGTACTTC.

As DNA, the CDR3 is TGCGCCAGCAGCCGACAGGATCAGGGCTACACCTTC. Residues: CASSRQDQGYTF. This sequence joins TRBV5-1 and TRBJ1-2; perhaps TRBD1 as D (6 bases). Per the germline V gene, CDR1 is SGHRS and CDR2 is YFSETQ. This CDR3 is built from 12 residues. The V end was cut by 4 bases, the J end by 8 bases, with 12 bases between.

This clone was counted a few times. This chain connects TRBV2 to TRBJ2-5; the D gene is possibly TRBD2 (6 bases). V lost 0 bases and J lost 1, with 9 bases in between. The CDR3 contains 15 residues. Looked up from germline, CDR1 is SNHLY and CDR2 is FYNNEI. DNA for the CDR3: TGTGCCAGCAGTGAAGCGATGCGGGGCCAAGAGACCCAGTACTTC. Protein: CASSEAMRGQETQYF.

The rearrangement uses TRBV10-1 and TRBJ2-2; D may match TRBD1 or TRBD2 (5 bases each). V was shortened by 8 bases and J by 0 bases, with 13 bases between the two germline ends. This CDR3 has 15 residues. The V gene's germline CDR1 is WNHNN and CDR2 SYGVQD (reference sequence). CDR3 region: CASEEGQANTGELFF. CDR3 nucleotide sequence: TGCGCCAGCGAAGAGGGGCAGGCGAACACCGGGGAGCTGTTTTTT.

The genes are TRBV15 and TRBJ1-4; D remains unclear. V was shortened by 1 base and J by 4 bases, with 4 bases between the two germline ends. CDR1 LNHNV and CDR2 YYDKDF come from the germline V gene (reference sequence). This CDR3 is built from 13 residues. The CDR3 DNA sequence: TGTGCCACCAGCAGAGTGATTAATGAAAAACTGTTTTTT. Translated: CATSRVINEKLFF.

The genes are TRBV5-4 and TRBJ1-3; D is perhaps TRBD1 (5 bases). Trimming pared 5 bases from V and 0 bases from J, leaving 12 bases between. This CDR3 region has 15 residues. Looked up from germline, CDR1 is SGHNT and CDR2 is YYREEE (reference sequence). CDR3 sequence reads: CASRTGADSGNTIYF. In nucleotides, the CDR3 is TGTGCCAGCAGGACCGGGGCCGACTCTGGAAACACCATATATTTT.

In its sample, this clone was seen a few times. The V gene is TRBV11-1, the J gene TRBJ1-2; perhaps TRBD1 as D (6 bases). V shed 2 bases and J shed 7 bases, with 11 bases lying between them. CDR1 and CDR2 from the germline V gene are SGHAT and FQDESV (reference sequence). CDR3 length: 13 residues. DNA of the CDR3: TGTGCCAGCAGCTTAAGTCTACAGGGTGGCTACACCTTC. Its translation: CASSLSLQGGYTF.

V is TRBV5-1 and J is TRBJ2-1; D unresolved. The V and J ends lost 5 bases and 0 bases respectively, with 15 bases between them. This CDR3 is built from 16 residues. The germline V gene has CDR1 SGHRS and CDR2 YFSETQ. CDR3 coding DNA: TGCGCCAGCAGTCCTCAATCAGCGTTCTCCTACAATGAGCAGTTCTTC. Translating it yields CASSPQSAFSYNEQFF.